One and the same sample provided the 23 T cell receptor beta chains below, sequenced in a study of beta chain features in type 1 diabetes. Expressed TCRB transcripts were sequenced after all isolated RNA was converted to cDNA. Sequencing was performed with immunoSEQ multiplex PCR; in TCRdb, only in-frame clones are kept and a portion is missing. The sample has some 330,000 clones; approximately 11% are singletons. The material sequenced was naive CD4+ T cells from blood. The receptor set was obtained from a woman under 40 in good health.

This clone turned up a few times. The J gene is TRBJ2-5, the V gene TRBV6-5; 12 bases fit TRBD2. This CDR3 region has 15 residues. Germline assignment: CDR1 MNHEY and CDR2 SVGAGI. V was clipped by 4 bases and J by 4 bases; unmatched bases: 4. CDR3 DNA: TGTGCCAGCAGTTCTCGACTAGCGGGAGTAGAGACCCAGTACTTC. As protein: CASSSRLAGVETQYF.

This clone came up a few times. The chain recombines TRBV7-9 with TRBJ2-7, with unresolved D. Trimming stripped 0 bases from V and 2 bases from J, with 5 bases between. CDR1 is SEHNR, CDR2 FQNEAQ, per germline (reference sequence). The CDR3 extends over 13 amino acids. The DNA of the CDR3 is TGTGCCAGCAGCTTAGCGAGCGCCTACGAGCAGTACTTC. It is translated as CASSLASAYEQYF.

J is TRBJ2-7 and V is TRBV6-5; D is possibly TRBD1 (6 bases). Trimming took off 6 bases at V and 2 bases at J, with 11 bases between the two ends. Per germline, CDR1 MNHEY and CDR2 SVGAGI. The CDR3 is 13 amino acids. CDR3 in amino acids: CASRMDSPYEQYF. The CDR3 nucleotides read TGTGCCAGCAGGATGGACAGCCCCTACGAGCAGTACTTC.

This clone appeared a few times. CDR3 in amino acids: CASSSRGGQPQHF. In nucleotides, the CDR3 is TGTGCCAGCAGCTCACGAGGGGGTCAGCCCCAGCATTTT. V and J are TRBV7-2 and TRBJ1-5; D perhaps matches TRBD1 (6 bases). Trimming stripped 4 bases from V and 6 bases from J, with 10 bases between. From germline, CDR1 is SGHTA and CDR2 FQGNSA. CDR3 length equals 13 residues.

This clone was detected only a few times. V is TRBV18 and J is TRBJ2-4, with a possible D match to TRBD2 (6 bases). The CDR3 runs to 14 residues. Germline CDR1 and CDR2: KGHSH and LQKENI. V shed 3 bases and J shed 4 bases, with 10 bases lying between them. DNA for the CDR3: TGTGCCAGCTCACCGACGGGAGAGAAAAACATTCAGTACTTC. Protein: CASSPTGEKNIQYF.

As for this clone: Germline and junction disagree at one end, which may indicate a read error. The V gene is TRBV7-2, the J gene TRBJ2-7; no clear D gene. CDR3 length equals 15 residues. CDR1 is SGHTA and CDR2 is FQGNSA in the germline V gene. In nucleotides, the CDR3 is TGCGCCAGCAGCCAAGCCCTCCTAATTGACTACGAGCAGTACTTC. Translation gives CASSQALLIDYEQYF.

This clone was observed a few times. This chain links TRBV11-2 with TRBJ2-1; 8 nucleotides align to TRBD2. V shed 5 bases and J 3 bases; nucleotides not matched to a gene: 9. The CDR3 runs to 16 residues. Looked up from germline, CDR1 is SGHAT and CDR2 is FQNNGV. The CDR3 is CASSHLSGTSYNEQFF. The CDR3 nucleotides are TGTGCCAGCAGCCACCTTAGCGGGACGAGCTACAATGAGCAGTTCTTC.

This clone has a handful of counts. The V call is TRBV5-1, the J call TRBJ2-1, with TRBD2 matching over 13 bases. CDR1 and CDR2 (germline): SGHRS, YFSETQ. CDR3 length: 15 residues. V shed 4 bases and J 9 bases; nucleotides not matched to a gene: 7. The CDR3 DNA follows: TGCGCCAGCAGCACCGGACTAGCGGGAGTGGTTGAGCAGTTCTTC. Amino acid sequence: CASSTGLAGVVEQFF. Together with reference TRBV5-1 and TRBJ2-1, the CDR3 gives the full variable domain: KAGVTQTPRYLIKTRGQQVTLSCSPISGHRSVSWYQQTPGQGLQFLFEYFSETQRNKGNFPGRFSGRQFSNSRSEMNVSTLELGDSALYLCASSTGLAGVVEQFFGPGTRLTVL.

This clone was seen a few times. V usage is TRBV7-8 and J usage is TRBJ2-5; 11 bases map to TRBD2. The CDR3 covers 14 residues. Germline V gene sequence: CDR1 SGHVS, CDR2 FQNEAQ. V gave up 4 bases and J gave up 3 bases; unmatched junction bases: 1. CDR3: CASSWGLAEETQYF. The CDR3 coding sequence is TGTGCCAGCAGCTGGGGACTAGCGGAAGAGACCCAGTACTTC.

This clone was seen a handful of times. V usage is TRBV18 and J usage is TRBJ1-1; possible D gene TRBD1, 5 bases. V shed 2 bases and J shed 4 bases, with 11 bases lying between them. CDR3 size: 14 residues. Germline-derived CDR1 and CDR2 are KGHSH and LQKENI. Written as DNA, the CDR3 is TGTGCCAGCTCACCAGTCAGGGCGAGCACTGAAGCTTTCTTT. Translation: CASSPVRASTEAFF.

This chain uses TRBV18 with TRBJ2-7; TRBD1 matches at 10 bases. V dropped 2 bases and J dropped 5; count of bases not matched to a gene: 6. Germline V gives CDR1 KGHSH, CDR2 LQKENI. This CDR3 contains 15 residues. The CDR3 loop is CASSPRDRGYDEQYF. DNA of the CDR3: TGTGCCAGCTCACCAAGGGACAGGGGTTACGACGAGCAGTACTTC.

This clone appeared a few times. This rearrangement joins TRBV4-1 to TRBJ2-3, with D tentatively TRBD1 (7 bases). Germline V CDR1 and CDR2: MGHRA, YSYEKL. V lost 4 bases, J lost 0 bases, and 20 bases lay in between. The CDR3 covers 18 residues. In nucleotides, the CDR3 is TGCGCCAGCAGCCTCCGGGGCAGGGGGACTCCTAGCACAGATACGCAGTATTTT. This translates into CASSLRGRGTPSTDTQYF.

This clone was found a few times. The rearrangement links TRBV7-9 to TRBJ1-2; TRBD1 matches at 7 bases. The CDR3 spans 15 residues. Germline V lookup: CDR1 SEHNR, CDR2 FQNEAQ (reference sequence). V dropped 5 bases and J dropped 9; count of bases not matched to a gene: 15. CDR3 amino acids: CASSTSTGIKGSYTF. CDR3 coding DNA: TGTGCCAGCAGCACGTCGACAGGGATTAAGGGAAGCTACACCTTC.

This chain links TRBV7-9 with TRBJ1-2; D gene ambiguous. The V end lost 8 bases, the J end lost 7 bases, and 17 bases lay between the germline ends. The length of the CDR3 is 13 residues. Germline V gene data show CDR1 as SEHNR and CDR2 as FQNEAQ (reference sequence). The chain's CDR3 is CASGRGDQAGYTF. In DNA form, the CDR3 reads TGTGCCAGCGGTCGGGGAGATCAGGCTGGCTACACCTTC.

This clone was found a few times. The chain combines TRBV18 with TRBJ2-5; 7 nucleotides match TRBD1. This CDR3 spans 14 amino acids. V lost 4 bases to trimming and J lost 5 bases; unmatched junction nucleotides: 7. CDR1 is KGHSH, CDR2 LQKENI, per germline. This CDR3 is CASSLRDSAETQYF. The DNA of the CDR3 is TGTGCCAGCTCACTGAGGGACAGTGCGGAGACCCAGTACTTC.

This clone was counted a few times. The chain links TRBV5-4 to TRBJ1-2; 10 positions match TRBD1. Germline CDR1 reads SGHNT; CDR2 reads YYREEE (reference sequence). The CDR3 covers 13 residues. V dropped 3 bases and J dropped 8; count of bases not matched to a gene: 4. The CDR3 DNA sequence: TGTGCCAGCAGCTGGGACAGGGGTGAGGGCTACACCTTC. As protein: CASSWDRGEGYTF.

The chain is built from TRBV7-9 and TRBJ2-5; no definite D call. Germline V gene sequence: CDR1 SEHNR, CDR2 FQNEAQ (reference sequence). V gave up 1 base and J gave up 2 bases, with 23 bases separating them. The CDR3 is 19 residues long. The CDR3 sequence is CASSLVVRVPSALQETQYF. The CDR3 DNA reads TGTGCCAGCAGCTTAGTGGTTCGGGTGCCGTCAGCCCTTCAAGAGACCCAGTACTTC.

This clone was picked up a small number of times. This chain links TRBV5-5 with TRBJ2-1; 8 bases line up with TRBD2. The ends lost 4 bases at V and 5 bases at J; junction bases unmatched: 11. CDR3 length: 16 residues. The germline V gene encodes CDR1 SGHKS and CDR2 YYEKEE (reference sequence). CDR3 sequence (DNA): TGTGCCAGCAGCACTCGGGGTAGCGGGGTTAACAATGAGCAGTTCTTC. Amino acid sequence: CASSTRGSGVNNEQFF.

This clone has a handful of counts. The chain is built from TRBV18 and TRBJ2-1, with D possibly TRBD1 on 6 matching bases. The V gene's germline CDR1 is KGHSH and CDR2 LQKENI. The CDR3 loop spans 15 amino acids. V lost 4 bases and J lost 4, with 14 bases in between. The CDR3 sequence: CASSLLEGGYNEQFF. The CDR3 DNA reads TGTGCCAGCTCACTACTCGAAGGGGGATACAATGAGCAGTTCTTC.

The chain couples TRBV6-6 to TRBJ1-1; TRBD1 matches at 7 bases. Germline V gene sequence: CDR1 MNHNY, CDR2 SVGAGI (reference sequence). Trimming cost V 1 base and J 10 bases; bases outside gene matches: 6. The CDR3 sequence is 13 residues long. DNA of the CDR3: TGTGCCAGCAGTTACTGGACAGGAGGGGGAGCTTTCTTT. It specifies CASSYWTGGGAFF.

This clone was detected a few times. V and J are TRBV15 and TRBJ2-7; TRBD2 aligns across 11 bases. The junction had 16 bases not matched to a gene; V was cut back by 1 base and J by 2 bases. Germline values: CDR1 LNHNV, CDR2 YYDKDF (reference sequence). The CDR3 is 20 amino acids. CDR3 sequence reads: CATSRGWGLAASGRTYEQYF. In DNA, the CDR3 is TGTGCCACCAGCAGAGGCTGGGGACTAGCGGCAAGCGGGCGCACCTACGAGCAGTACTTC.

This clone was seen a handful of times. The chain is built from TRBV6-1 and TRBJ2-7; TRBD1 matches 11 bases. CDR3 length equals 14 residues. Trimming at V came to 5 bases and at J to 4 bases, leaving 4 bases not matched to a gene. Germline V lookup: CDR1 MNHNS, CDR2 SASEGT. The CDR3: CASSLGQGAYEQYF. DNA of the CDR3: TGTGCCAGCAGTCTTGGACAGGGGGCTTACGAGCAGTACTTC.

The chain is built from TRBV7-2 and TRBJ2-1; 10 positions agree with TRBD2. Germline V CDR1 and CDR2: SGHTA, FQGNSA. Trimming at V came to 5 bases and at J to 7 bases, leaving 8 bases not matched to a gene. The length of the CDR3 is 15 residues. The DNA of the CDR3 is TGTGCCAGCAGCCACGTACTAGCGGGAAGTAATGAGCAGTTCTTC. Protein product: CASSHVLAGSNEQFF.